This is a list of T cell receptor beta chains from one sample in a study of neurological immune-mediated disorders. MiXCR was run by TCRdb on the 5' RACE reads, yielding one entry per CDR3 protein. The sample lists around 78,000 distinct CDR3 sequences, approximately 17% occurring once. The sequenced material came from PBMCs. These receptors came from a woman aged 40 to 50 in good health. CDR3s include the opening cysteine and the closing phenylalanine or tryptophan. Each record gives: J gene, D gene, V gene, clone size, CDR3 protein, CDR3 DNA. A D gene is named only where the DNA matches it firmly. Rows give clone size only sometimes, using once, few, many, or a class for an expanded clone.

TRBJ2-1 - TRBV28 many CASITRRVPYNEQFF TGTGCCAGCATCACCCGCAGGGTGCCCTACAATGAGCAGTTCTTC
TRBJ1-5 - TRBV4-3 many CASSQERGPHQPQHF TGCGCCAGCAGCCAAGAGAGGGGTCCTCATCAGCCCCAGCATTTT
TRBJ2-3 TRBD1 TRBV29-1 few CSAFGQGTDTQYF TGCAGCGCCTTCGGACAGGGAACAGATACGCAGTATTTT
TRBJ1-4 - TRBV5-8 many CASSQLRRSATLLPDEKLFF TGTGCCAGCAGCCAATTAAGGAGGTCAGCCACTCTACTTCCTGATGAAAAACTGTTTTTT
TRBJ1-1 TRBD1 TRBV5-1 many CASSPTGDTEAFF TGCGCCAGCAGCCCCACAGGGGACACTGAAGCTTTCTTT
TRBJ2-3 - TRBV5-1 many CASSLEGGGRTDTQYF TGCGCCAGCAGCTTGGAGGGGGGGGGACGCACAGATACGCAGTATTTT
TRBJ1-2 TRBD1 TRBV28 many CASSAGGMGQGKNYGYTF TGTGCCAGCAGCGCCGGCGGGATGGGACAGGGGAAGAACTATGGCTACACCTTC
TRBJ2-3 - TRBV3-1 many CASSQDEATDTQYF TGTGCCAGCAGCCAAGATGAGGCCACAGATACGCAGTATTTT
TRBJ1-5 - TRBV5-6 - CASSHSGRIRSQPQHF TGTGCCAGCAGCCATTCGGGACGGATTAGAAGTCAGCCCCAGCATTTT
TRBJ1-2 TRBD1 TRBV20-1 many CSASPGTGTYGYTF TGCAGTGCTTCCCCCGGGACAGGGACCTATGGCTACACCTTC
TRBJ2-2 - TRBV30 once CAWRQTSAGELFF TGTGCCTGGAGACAGACATCCGCCGGGGAGCTGTTTTTT
TRBJ2-3 TRBD2 TRBV5-1 many CASSPERGGLGADTQYF TGCGCCAGCAGCCCGGAGCGGGGGGGCCTGGGGGCAGATACGCAGTATTTT
TRBJ1-6 TRBD1 TRBV28 many CASSSQGTNSPLHF TGTGCCAGCAGTTCACAGGGGACTAATTCACCCCTCCACTTT
TRBJ2-3 TRBD2 TRBV7-3 many CASSLGRLAGGPKFADTQYF TGTGCCAGCAGCTTAGGCCGGCTAGCGGGGGGGCCGAAGTTCGCAGATACGCAGTATTTT
TRBJ1-1 - TRBV20-1 many CSARSRRAMSEAFF TGCAGTGCTAGGTCGCGCAGGGCGATGAGTGAAGCTTTCTTT
TRBJ2-7 - TRBV6-2/TRBV6-3 many CASSYQNREPSYEQYF TGTGCCAGCAGCTACCAAAACAGGGAACCCTCCTACGAGCAGTACTTC
TRBJ2-1 - TRBV4-3 many CASSQGRTNNEQFF TGCGCCAGCAGCCAAGGACGGACTAACAATGAGCAGTTCTTC
TRBJ2-3 - TRBV2 many CASSDRGSTDTQYF TGTGCCAGCAGTGACCGGGGAAGCACAGATACGCAGTATTTT
TRBJ2-4 - TRBV6-2/TRBV6-3 many CASSYSGGAKNIQYF TGTGCCAGCAGTTACTCTGGGGGGGCCAAAAACATTCAGTACTTC
TRBJ2-7 TRBD2 TRBV7-2 many CASSSGVTSESEQYF TGTGCCAGCAGCTCCGGGGTGACTAGCGAGAGCGAGCAGTACTTC
TRBJ2-2 TRBD1 TRBV2 many CATQKQGIGELFF TGTGCCACTCAAAAACAGGGGATCGGGGAGCTGTTTTTT
TRBJ2-1 TRBD2 TRBV7-2 many CASSPQTSGDSFEQFF TGTGCCAGCAGCCCACAGACTAGCGGGGACTCCTTTGAGCAGTTCTTC
TRBJ2-5 TRBD2 TRBV5-1 many CASSSSLAGGETQYF TGCGCCAGCAGCTCCTCACTAGCGGGGGGTGAGACCCAGTACTTC
TRBJ2-1 - TRBV20-1 many CSAPPGVAYNEQFF TGCAGTGCTCCTCCGGGGGTAGCCTACAATGAGCAGTTCTTC
TRBJ2-1 - TRBV5-1 many CASSLVGRLTGTGNEQFF TGCGCCAGCAGCTTGGTGGGTAGGCTGACGGGTACGGGGAATGAGCAGTTCTTC
TRBJ2-1 - TRBV12-3/TRBV12-4 many CASSRGRVEQFF TGTGCCAGCAGCCGCGGTCGTGTTGAGCAGTTCTTC
TRBJ1-3 - TRBV7-3 many CASSQGTGNTIYF TGTGCCAGCAGTCAGGGGACAGGAAACACCATATATTTT
TRBJ2-5 TRBD2 TRBV4-3 many CASSQGFGGAQETQYF TGCGCCAGCAGCCAGGGGTTCGGGGGGGCCCAAGAGACCCAGTACTTC
TRBJ1-5 - TRBV12-3/TRBV12-4 few CASSSGQLNQPQHF TGTGCCAGCAGTTCCGGACAGTTGAATCAGCCCCAGCATTTT
TRBJ1-2 - TRBV20-1 - CSARDRISLRGQNYGYTF TGCAGTGCTAGAGATCGAATTTCCCTCCGGGGGCAGAACTATGGCTACACCTTC
TRBJ1-1 TRBD1 TRBV6-5 many CASSYSPWDRGLMNTEAFF TGTGCCAGCAGTTACTCCCCTTGGGACAGGGGATTGATGAACACTGAAGCTTTCTTT
TRBJ2-5 TRBD1 TRBV7-7 medium-sized CASSLGDSQETQYF TGTGCTAGCAGCTTAGGGGACAGCCAAGAGACCCAGTACTTC
TRBJ1-1 - TRBV4-1 few CASSQASTQNTEAFF TGCGCCAGCAGCCAAGCCTCCACACAGAACACTGAAGCTTTCTTT
TRBJ2-4 TRBD1 TRBV7-2 many CASSPGQGVKNIQYF TGTGCCAGCAGCCCCGGACAGGGAGTCAAAAACATTCAGTACTTC
TRBJ1-5 - TRBV20-1 - CSAGLGTSASNQPQHF TGCAGTGCTGGTTTGGGGACAAGCGCTAGCAATCAGCCCCAGCATTTT
TRBJ2-1 TRBD2 TRBV20-1 few CSARAPQATSNNEQFF TGCAGTGCTAGAGCCCCCCAGGCGACTAGCAACAATGAGCAGTTCTTC
TRBJ2-1 - TRBV7-8 many CASSFVANEQFF TGTGCCAGCAGCTTCGTAGCGAATGAGCAGTTCTTC
TRBJ1-1 TRBD1 TRBV29-1 many CSARTGQADLFF TGCAGCGCCCGAACGGGACAGGCCGACCTTTTCTTT
TRBJ1-1 - TRBV2 many CASSAEGGTEAFF TGTGCCAGCAGTGCAGAGGGGGGCACTGAAGCTTTCTTT
TRBJ2-2 - TRBV20-1 many CSAILTNTGELFF TGCAGTGCTATCCTAACGAACACCGGGGAGCTGTTTTTT
TRBJ2-1 TRBD2 TRBV7-9 - CASSLDAGGYNEQFF TGTGCCAGCAGCTTAGACGCGGGGGGGTACAATGAGCAGTTCTTC
TRBJ2-6 - TRBV6-6 many CASIFSPGANVLTF TGTGCCAGCATATTTTCACCTGGGGCCAACGTCCTGACTTTC
TRBJ1-6 TRBD1 TRBV20-1 many CSARVTGQGSSPLHF TGCAGTGCTAGAGTTACCGGACAGGGGTCTTCACCCCTCCACTTT
TRBJ2-7 TRBD2 TRBV20-1 many CSARGGGSSYEQYF TGCAGTGCTAGAGGGGGGGGGAGCTCCTACGAGCAGTACTTC
TRBJ2-3 TRBD1 TRBV12-3/TRBV12-4 many CASSLDRSTDTQYF TGTGCCAGCAGTTTGGACAGGAGCACAGATACGCAGTATTTT
TRBJ2-2 TRBD1 TRBV18 - CASSTGQFTGELFF TGTGCCAGCTCTACGGGACAGTTCACCGGGGAGCTGTTTTTT
TRBJ2-3 TRBD1 TRBV15 many CATSKKTPGQGADTQYF TGTGCCACCAGTAAGAAGACTCCGGGACAGGGGGCAGATACGCAGTATTTT
TRBJ2-7 TRBD1 TRBV20-1 many CSILGQSSYEQYF TGCAGTATCCTGGGACAGAGCTCCTACGAGCAGTACTTC
TRBJ1-6 - TRBV15 many CATSNLDASVSPLHF TGTGCCACCAGCAACCTGGACGCCTCAGTTTCACCCCTCCACTTT
TRBJ1-5 - TRBV2 many CASQEGKGNQPQHF TGTGCCAGCCAAGAGGGGAAGGGCAATCAGCCCCAGCATTTT
TRBJ1-2 - TRBV5-5 - CASSLQGQSGYTF TGTGCCAGCAGCCTACAGGGTCAATCGGGCTACACCTTC
TRBJ1-1 TRBD1 TRBV20-1 many CSATTGGKNTEAFF TGCAGTGCGACGACAGGGGGGAAGAACACTGAAGCTTTCTTT
TRBJ2-3 - TRBV12-3/TRBV12-4 many CASSADSALDTTDTQYF TGTGCCAGCAGCGCGGACTCCGCCCTTGATACCACAGATACGCAGTATTTT
TRBJ1-4 - TRBV7-2 many CASSRRVATNEKLFF TGTGCCAGCTCGCGGCGGGTTGCAACTAATGAAAAACTGTTTTTT